This T cell receptor beta chain was captured in a study of cytomegalovirus exposure and HLA in healthy donors. The CDR3 has 13 residues. Trimming took off 2 bases at V and 1 base at J, with 8 bases between the two ends. From germline, CDR1 is GTSNPN and CDR2 SVGIG (reference sequence). PCR used 60 Vbeta primers and 13 Jbeta primers. Here immunoSEQ multiplex PCR was the method, and the copy in TCRdb shows in-frame clones only, minus some. The sample carries 110,000 to 150,000 clones, over 65% recorded once. This clone was counted a single time. The chain couples TRBV30 to TRBJ2-5; D possibly corresponds to TRBD1 (5 bases). Sequences were obtained from PBMCs. The TCR comes from a female donor in good health and CMV-seronegative. CDR3: CAWSRQGQETQYF. The CDR3 region has the DNA TGTGCCTGGAGTCGGCAGGGCCAAGAGACCCAGTACTTC.